This paragraph reports one T cell receptor beta chain. The CDR3 totals 16 residues. Germline V gene lookup returns CDR1 SGHVS and CDR2 FQNEAQ. V shed 5 bases, J shed 4 bases, and the junction held 7 bases outside the gene matches. Generated by immunoSEQ multiplex PCR, the TCRdb table keeps only in-frame clones and is missing some. The repertoire includes about 2.1 million clones, about 93% of them detected once, and approximately 1.7% sits in the top ten. The data derive from a study of shared clonotypes between healthy human individuals. Terminally differentiated effector memory CD45RA+ cells were left out of the naive CD8 fraction, which was CD45RO-negative and positively selected for CCR7.

Sequenced input: naive CD8+ T cells from PBMCs. This TCR was sampled from a man in his late teens or twenties in good health. Some clones in this sample may be carry-over from other donors' samples. The chain carries TRBV7-8 and TRBJ2-3, with TRBD2 identical over 12 bases. In DNA form, the CDR3 reads TGTGCCAGCAGCCTACGACTAGCGGGAGTGGCAGATACGCAGTATTTT. Translation: CASSLRLAGVADTQYF.